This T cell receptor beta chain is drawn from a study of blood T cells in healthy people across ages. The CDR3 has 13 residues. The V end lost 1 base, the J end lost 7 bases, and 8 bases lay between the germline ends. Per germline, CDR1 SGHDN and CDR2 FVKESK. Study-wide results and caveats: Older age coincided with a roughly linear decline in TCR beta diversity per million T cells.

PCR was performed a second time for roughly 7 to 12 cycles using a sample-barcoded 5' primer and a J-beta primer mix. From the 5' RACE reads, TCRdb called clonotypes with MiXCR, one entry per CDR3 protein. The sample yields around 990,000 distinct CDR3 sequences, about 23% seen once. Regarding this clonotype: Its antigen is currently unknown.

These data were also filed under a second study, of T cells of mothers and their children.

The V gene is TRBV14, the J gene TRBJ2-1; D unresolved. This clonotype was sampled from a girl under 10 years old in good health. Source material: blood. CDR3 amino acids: CASSQVGRNEQFF. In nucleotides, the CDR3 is TGTGCCAGCAGCCAAGTAGGACGGAATGAGCAGTTCTTC.